A single sample gave rise to the 28 T cell receptor beta chains below, sequenced in a study of T-cell reconstitution after alpha-beta-depleted transplantation in children. During its preparation, the TCRbeta library received unique molecular identifiers. Each CDR3 protein is one row after TCRdb ran MiXCR on the PCR reads. The sample lists about 610,000 distinct CDR3 sequences; 10% were seen once. Sequences were derived from PBMCs from the stem cell graft donor, sampled from the stem cell graft. Receptors were obtained from a human donor who donated a stem cell graft to a child with acute myeloid leukemia.

This clonotype was counted at least ten times. The chain combines TRBV28 with TRBJ2-5; D is unresolved. V was cut by 6 bases and J by 5 bases, with 10 bases left in between. The CDR3 sequence is 12 residues long. Germline loops: CDR1 MDHEN, CDR2 SYDVKM. Here the CDR3 reads CASSPRTETQYF. CDR3 sequence (DNA): TGTGCCAGCAGCCCCCGTACGGAGACCCAGTACTTC.

This chain joins TRBV7-2 and TRBJ2-3, with D unresolved. Germline lookup yields CDR1 SGHTA and CDR2 FQGNSA. CDR3 length equals 14 residues. V was pared by 3 bases and J by 4 bases, with 11 bases between. This CDR3 is CASSFSMASDTQYF. In DNA form, the CDR3 reads TGTGCCAGCAGCTTTTCTATGGCGTCAGATACGCAGTATTTT.

Concerning this clonotype itself: At one end the junction does not follow the germline gene, possibly because of a read error. This chain uses TRBV12-3 or TRBV12-4 with TRBJ2-6; D not resolved. This CDR3 spans 15 amino acids. For the CDR3, the DNA is TGTGCCAGCAGGGACGTGAGCTCTGGGTCCAACGTCCTGACTTTC. Translated, it gives CASRDVSSGSNVLTF.

This clonotype was counted between two and nine times. This chain connects TRBV3-1 to TRBJ1-3; D gene uncertain. CDR3 length: 15 residues. Trimming took off 5 bases at V and 0 bases at J, with 11 bases between the two ends. Germline CDR1 reads LGHDT; CDR2 reads YNNKEL (reference sequence). CDR3 DNA sequence: TGTGCCAGCAGCATAACAGTGAGCTCTGGAAACACCATATATTTT. Its protein product is CASSITVSSGNTIYF.

Many counts were recorded for this clonotype. This sequence joins TRBV4-2 and TRBJ2-1; the match to TRBD2 covers 13 bases. V lost 11 bases, J lost 6 bases, and 13 bases stayed unmatched. This CDR3 is 16 amino acids long. Germline V gene data show CDR1 as LGHNA and CDR2 as YNFKEQ. CDR3 sequence reads: CAGSRTSGGYINEQFF. The CDR3 nucleotides read TGTGCCGGATCGAGGACTAGCGGGGGTTATATCAATGAGCAGTTCTTC.

V usage is TRBV7-2 and J usage is TRBJ2-3; D is possibly TRBD1 or TRBD2 (5 bases each). Germline assignment: CDR1 SGHTA and CDR2 FQGNSA. The V end was cut by 1 base, the J end by 1 base, with 15 bases between. This CDR3 has 17 amino acids. Written as DNA, the CDR3 is TGTGCCAGCAGCTTAGGGAGTGGGGGACCCCGCACAGATACGCAGTATTTT. As protein: CASSLGSGGPRTDTQYF. Variable domain in full (rest from reference TRBV7-2 and TRBJ2-3): GAGVSQSPSNKVTEKGKDVELRCDPISGHTALYWYRQSLGQGLEFLIYFQGNSAPDKSGLPSDRFSAERTGGSVSTLTIQRTQQEDSAVYLCASSLGSGGPRTDTQYFGPGTRLTVL.

This clonotype was counted only a few times. V usage is TRBV5-1 and J usage is TRBJ2-1; weak D call: TRBD2 (5 bases). Per germline, CDR1 SGHRS and CDR2 YFSETQ. This CDR3 has 16 amino acids. V was clipped by 0 bases and J by 0 bases, with 10 bases between them. CDR3 bases: TGCGCCAGCAGCTTGGCTAGCTCGATCTCCTACAATGAGCAGTTCTTC. Its translation is CASSLASSISYNEQFF.

There are a few counts of this clonotype. The chain recombines TRBV14 with TRBJ2-1; 7 nucleotides line up with TRBD2. This CDR3 contains 17 residues. V dropped 4 bases and J dropped 0; count of bases not matched to a gene: 9. Germline V gene lookup returns CDR1 SGHDN and CDR2 FVKESK. DNA of the CDR3: TGTGCCAGCAGCCGATATGGGACTACCCCCTCCTACAATGAGCAGTTCTTC. Translated, it gives CASSRYGTTPSYNEQFF.

Many counts were recorded for this clonotype. The chain uses TRBV7-9 and TRBJ1-1, with D unclear. This CDR3 contains 14 residues. Germline V gives CDR1 SEHNR, CDR2 FQNEAQ (reference sequence). Trimming took 5 bases from V and 7 from J, leaving 17 bases between them. For the CDR3, the DNA is TGTGCCAGCAGCACAAGAGGCGGAACCGGTGAAGCTTTCTTT. This gives the protein CASSTRGGTGEAFF.

This clonotype was detected only a few times. This sequence joins TRBV7-9 and TRBJ2-7; possibly TRBD2 for D (5 bases). The germline V and J ends were trimmed by 5 bases and 0 bases, with 17 bases remaining between them. In germline, CDR1 is SEHNR, CDR2 FQNEAQ (reference sequence). This CDR3 is built from 16 residues. Here the CDR3 reads CASSVGLDLISYEQYF. CDR3 sequence (DNA): TGTGCCAGCAGCGTCGGACTGGACCTGATCTCCTACGAGCAGTACTTC.

This sequence joins TRBV20-1 and TRBJ2-7, with 9 bases that match TRBD2. V shed 6 bases and J 4 bases; nucleotides not matched to a gene: 10. Germline V CDR1 and CDR2: DFQATT, SNEGSKA (reference sequence). CDR3 length equals 14 residues. Here the CDR3 reads CSANRLAVDYEQYF. DNA for the CDR3: TGCAGTGCAAACAGACTAGCGGTAGATTACGAGCAGTACTTC.

This clonotype was found many times. The chain carries TRBV10-3 and TRBJ2-3; D not certain. The V and J ends lost 7 bases and 0 bases respectively, with 8 bases between them. CDR3 size: 13 residues. Germline-derived CDR1 and CDR2 are ENHRY and SYGVKD. The CDR3 here is CAIKPPSTDTQYF. Here the CDR3 DNA reads TGTGCCATCAAGCCCCCTAGCACAGATACGCAGTATTTT.

V gene TRBV27 combines with J gene TRBJ2-5; D possibly corresponds to TRBD1 (5 bases). This CDR3 is built from 15 residues. The germline V gene encodes CDR1 MNHEY and CDR2 SMNVEV (reference sequence). V was cut by 0 bases and J by 1 base, with 9 bases left in between. CDR3 DNA sequence: TGTGCCAGCAGTTTATCGCGAAGGGGCCAAGAGACCCAGTACTTC. This codes for CASSLSRRGQETQYF.

V gene TRBV20-1 combines with J gene TRBJ2-7; D remains unclear. The V end lost 1 base, the J end lost 0 bases, and 7 bases lay between the germline ends. The CDR3 contains 13 residues. Per the germline V gene, CDR1 is DFQATT and CDR2 is SNEGSKA (reference sequence). CDR3 nucleotides: TGCAGTGCTAGAGCAGGAAACTCCTACGAGCAGTACTTC. Protein sequence: CSARAGNSYEQYF.

This clonotype came up many times. V usage is TRBV12-3 or TRBV12-4 and J usage is TRBJ2-3; 7 nucleotides line up with TRBD2. The CDR3 loop spans 15 amino acids. V was clipped by 1 base and J by 1 base; unmatched bases: 2. The CDR3 DNA is TGTGCCAGCAGTTTAGTTGGGGGGGGCACAGATACGCAGTATTTT. As protein: CASSLVGGGTDTQYF.

There are a few counts of this clonotype. The chain joins TRBV7-2 to TRBJ2-1, with 7 bases fitting TRBD2. The CDR3 is made up of 14 amino acids. The germline V gene encodes CDR1 SGHTA and CDR2 FQGNSA. J lost 5 bases, V lost 3 bases, and 4 bases had no gene match. CDR3: CASSLGGHHNEQFF. The DNA for the CDR3 is TGTGCCAGCAGCTTGGGAGGGCACCACAATGAGCAGTTCTTC.

A few counts support this clonotype. The chain combines TRBV12-3 or TRBV12-4 with TRBJ2-7; 10 bases are a match to TRBD1. J was trimmed by 3 bases and V by 6 bases; bases with no gene match: 11. This CDR3 contains 16 residues. Here the CDR3 reads CASRSRQGAAIYEQYF. The CDR3 bases are TGTGCCAGCAGGAGCCGACAGGGGGCAGCCATCTACGAGCAGTACTTC.

The chain uses TRBV25-1 and TRBJ1-3, with a weak D call TRBD1 (5 bases). Germline V lookup: CDR1 MGHDK, CDR2 SYGVNS. This CDR3 has 16 amino acids. V lost 1 base, J lost 0 bases, and 10 bases lay in between. This chain's CDR3 is CASSEWKQVSGNTIYF. As DNA, the CDR3 is TGTGCCAGCAGTGAATGGAAACAGGTCTCTGGAAACACCATATATTTT.

This clonotype showed up many times. V is TRBV27 and J is TRBJ2-7, with D perhaps matching TRBD2 (6 bases). With 4 bases removed from V and 6 bases from J, the gap between germline ends came to 10 bases. This CDR3 spans 12 amino acids. Germline CDR1 and CDR2: MNHEY and SMNVEV (reference sequence). The CDR3 DNA reads as TGTGCCAGCAGTTCGACTAGTACCGAGCAGTACTTC. This sequence encodes CASSSTSTEQYF.

In this sample, this clonotype turned up a few times. The chain is built from TRBV15 and TRBJ2-4, with 9 bases lining up with TRBD1. Trimming cost V 6 bases and J 7 bases; bases outside gene matches: 10. In germline, CDR1 is LNHNV, CDR2 YYDKDF (reference sequence). The CDR3 contains 15 residues. The CDR3 region has the DNA TGTGCCACCAGTGAGCCGGGACAGGGTCGGAACATTCAGTACTTC. Amino acid sequence: CATSEPGQGRNIQYF.

This clonotype was picked up many times. The chain combines TRBV29-1 with TRBJ2-1; 8 nucleotides agree with TRBD1. Per germline, CDR1 SQVTM and CDR2 ANQGSEA. The J segment lost 9 bases and the V segment lost 6 bases, leaving 10 bases of the junction unmatched. The CDR3 consists of 13 residues. CDR3 amino acids: CSVARQGQREQFF. CDR3 nucleotides: TGCAGCGTCGCCAGACAGGGGCAGCGTGAGCAGTTCTTC.

The chain employs TRBV12-3 or TRBV12-4 and TRBJ2-7, with D unresolved. The CDR3 totals 14 residues. Trimming cost V 5 bases and J 4 bases, with 15 bases left between them. The CDR3 protein is CASSRTDGPYEQYF. For the CDR3, the DNA is TGTGCCAGCAGTCGGACGGACGGCCCATACGAGCAGTACTTC.

The table lists this clonotype with many counts. The chain is built from TRBV29-1 and TRBJ2-4; D gene unclear. The V end lost 7 bases, the J end lost 4 bases, and 11 bases lay between the germline ends. Germline V gene lookup returns CDR1 SQVTM and CDR2 ANQGSEA. This CDR3 comprises 12 residues. CDR3: CSGTFEKNIQYF. In nucleotides, the CDR3 is TGCAGCGGCACCTTCGAGAAAAACATTCAGTACTTC.

V usage is TRBV5-1 and J usage is TRBJ2-3; maybe TRBD2 (6 bases). The CDR3 consists of 15 residues. Germline V gene lookup returns CDR1 SGHRS and CDR2 YFSETQ. V lost 4 bases to trimming and J lost 3 bases, with 15 bases between them. In DNA form, the CDR3 reads TGCGCCAGCAGCGGGACGGGGGTTGGTACAGATACGCAGTATTTT. This encodes CASSGTGVGTDTQYF.

This clonotype has more than one count but fewer than ten. The chain employs TRBV5-1 and TRBJ2-2, with 11 bases fitting TRBD2. V lost 4 bases to trimming and J lost 7 bases; unmatched junction nucleotides: 15. Germline loops: CDR1 SGHRS, CDR2 YFSETQ. This CDR3 region has 18 residues. The CDR3, as DNA: TGCGCCAGCAGCCCGTCAAGACTAGCGGGATTAATGGGCGGGGAGCTGTTTTTT. Amino acids: CASSPSRLAGLMGGELFF. The whole variable domain, remainder taken from reference TRBV5-1 and TRBJ2-2, is KAGVTQTPRYLIKTRGQQVTLSCSPISGHRSVSWYQQTPGQGLQFLFEYFSETQRNKGNFPGRFSGRQFSNSRSEMNVSTLELGDSALYLCASSPSRLAGLMGGELFFGEGSRLTVL.

This clonotype was found many times. The rearrangement uses TRBV29-1 and TRBJ2-7; 9 nucleotides agree with TRBD2. The junction had 4 bases not matched to a gene; V was cut back by 4 bases and J by 3 bases. The CDR3 is 13 amino acids. Germline CDR1 SQVTM, CDR2 ANQGSEA. The CDR3, as DNA: TGCAGCGTTGCCCCTAGCGGGGTCTACGAGCAGTACTTC. Residues: CSVAPSGVYEQYF.

This clonotype showed up just a few times. The chain employs TRBV14 and TRBJ2-1; 10 positions agree with TRBD1. The V segment lost 4 bases and the J segment 2 bases; nucleotides outside the gene matches: 5. Germline CDR1 is SGHDN and CDR2 is FVKESK. The CDR3 spans 16 residues. This CDR3 is CASSPNGTGAYNEQFF. DNA for the CDR3: TGTGCCAGCAGCCCGAATGGGACAGGGGCCTACAATGAGCAGTTCTTC.

This clonotype was found a few times. The rearrangement links TRBV19 to TRBJ2-1; 11 positions match TRBD2. CDR1 and CDR2 from the germline V gene are LNHDA and SQIVND (reference sequence). The length of the CDR3 is 15 residues. V dropped 3 bases and J dropped 9; count of bases not matched to a gene: 7. Here the CDR3 reads CASSMGLAGGFEQFF. CDR3 coding DNA: TGTGCCAGTAGTATGGGATTAGCGGGAGGGTTTGAGCAGTTCTTC.